This T cell receptor (beta chain) was found in a study of cytomegalovirus exposure and HLA in healthy donors. On the study more broadly: There were 117 million unique TCR beta sequences, drawn from around 180 million T cells, in an earlier analysis. Study-level findings and limits: An apparent linkage of common viral pathogens to several of the most significant clusters emerged in a later analysis. It was confirmed in vitro that a few of the CMV-associated chains were specific for CMV antigens.

This clone was counted a single time. The antigen is unknown. This CDR3 contains 13 residues. Germline CDR1 is SGHAT and CDR2 is FQDESV (reference sequence). The PCR had 60 Vbeta and 13 Jbeta primers. Libraries were prepared by immunoSEQ multiplex PCR; TCRdb keeps only in-frame clonotypes and omits some of them. The sample has roughly 65,000 clones; about 63% are singletons. The sequencing sample was made of PBMCs. This receptor was taken from a man aged 35-49 years in good health and CMV-seropositive. The rearrangement links TRBV11-1 to TRBJ2-5; 8 nucleotides match TRBD2. The DNA end is more similar to TRBJ2-7, so the J call may be wrong. The CDR3 DNA is TGTGCCAGCAGCACGGGGGGGCACTACGAGCAGTACTTC. Its protein product is CASSTGGHYEQYF.